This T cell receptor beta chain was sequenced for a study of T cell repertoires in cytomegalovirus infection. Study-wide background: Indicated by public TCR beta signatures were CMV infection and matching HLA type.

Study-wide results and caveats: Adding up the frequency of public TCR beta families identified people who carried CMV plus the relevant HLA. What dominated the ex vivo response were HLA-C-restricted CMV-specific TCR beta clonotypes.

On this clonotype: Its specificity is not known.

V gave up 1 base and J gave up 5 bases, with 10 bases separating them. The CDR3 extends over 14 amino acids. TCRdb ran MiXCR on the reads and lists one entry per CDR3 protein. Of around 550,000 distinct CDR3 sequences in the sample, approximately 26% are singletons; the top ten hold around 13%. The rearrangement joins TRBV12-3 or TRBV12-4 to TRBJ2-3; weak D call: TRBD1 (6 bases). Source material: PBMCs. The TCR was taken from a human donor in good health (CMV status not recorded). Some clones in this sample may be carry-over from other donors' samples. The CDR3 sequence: CASSLGGPRDTQYF. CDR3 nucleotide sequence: TGTGCCAGCAGTTTAGGGGGGCCGAGAGATACGCAGTATTTT.